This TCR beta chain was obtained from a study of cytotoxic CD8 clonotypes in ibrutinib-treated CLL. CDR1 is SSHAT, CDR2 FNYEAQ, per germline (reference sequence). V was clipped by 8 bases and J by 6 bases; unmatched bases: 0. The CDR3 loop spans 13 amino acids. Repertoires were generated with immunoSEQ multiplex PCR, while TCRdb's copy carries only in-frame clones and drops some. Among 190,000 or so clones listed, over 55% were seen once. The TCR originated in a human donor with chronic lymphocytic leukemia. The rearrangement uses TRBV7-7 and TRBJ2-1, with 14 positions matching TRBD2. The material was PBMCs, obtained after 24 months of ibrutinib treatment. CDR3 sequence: CASGTSGGNEQFF. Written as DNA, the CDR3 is TGTGCCAGCGGGACTAGCGGGGGCAATGAGCAGTTCTTC.